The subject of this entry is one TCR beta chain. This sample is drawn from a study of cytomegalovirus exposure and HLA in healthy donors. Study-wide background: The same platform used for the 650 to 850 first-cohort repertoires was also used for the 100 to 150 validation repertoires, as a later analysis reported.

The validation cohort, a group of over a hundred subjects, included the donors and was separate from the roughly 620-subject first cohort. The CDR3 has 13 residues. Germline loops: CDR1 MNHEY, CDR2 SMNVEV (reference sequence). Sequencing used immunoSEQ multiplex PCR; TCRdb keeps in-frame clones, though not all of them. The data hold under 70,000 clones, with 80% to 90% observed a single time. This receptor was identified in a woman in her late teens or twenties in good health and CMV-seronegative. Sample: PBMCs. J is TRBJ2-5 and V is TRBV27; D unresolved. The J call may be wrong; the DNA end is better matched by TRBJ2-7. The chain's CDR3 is CASSLVLSYEQYF. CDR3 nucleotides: TGTGCCAGCAGTTTAGTCCTCTCCTACGAGCAGTACTTC.